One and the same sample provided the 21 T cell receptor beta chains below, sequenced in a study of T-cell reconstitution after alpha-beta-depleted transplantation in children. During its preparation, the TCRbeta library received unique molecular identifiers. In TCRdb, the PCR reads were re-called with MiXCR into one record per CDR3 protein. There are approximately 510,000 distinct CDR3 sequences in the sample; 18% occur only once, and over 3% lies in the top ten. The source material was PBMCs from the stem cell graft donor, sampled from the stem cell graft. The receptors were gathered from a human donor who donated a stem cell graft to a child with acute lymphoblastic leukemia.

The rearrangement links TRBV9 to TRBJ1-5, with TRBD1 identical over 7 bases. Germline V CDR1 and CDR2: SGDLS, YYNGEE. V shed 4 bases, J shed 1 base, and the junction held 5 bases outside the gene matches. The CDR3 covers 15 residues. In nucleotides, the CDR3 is TGTGCCAGCAGCCGCTCGGGACAGAGCAATCAGCCCCAGCATTTT. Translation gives CASSRSGQSNQPQHF.

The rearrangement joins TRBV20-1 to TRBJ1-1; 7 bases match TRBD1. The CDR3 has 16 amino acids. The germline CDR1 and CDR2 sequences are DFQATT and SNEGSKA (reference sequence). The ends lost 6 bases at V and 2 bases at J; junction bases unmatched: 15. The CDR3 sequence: CSAPGGRGPRNTEAFF. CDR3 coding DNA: TGCAGTGCCCCCGGTGGGAGGGGGCCCCGAAACACTGAAGCTTTCTTT.

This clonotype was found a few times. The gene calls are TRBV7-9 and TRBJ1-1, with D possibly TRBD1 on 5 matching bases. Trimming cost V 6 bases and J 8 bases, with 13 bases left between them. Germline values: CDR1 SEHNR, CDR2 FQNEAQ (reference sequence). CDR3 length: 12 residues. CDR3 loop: CASRGDGWEAFF. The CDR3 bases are TGTGCCAGCAGGGGGGATGGCTGGGAAGCTTTCTTT.

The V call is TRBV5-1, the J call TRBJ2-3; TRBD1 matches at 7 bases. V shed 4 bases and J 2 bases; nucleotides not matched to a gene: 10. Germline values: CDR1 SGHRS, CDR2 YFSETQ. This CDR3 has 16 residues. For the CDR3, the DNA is TGCGCCAGCAGCCCCCAGGGGGATAGGTCCACAGATACGCAGTATTTT. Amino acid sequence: CASSPQGDRSTDTQYF.

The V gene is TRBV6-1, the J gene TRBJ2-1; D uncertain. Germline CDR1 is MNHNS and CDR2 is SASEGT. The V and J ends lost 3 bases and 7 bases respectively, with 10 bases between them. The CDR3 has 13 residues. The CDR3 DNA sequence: TGTGCCAGCAGTGATTACAAGGCTAATGAGCAGTTCTTC. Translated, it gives CASSDYKANEQFF.

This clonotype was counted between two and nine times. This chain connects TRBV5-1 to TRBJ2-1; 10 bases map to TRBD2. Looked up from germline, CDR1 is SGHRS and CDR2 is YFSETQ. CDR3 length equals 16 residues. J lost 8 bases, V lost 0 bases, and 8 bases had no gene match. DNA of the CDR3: TGCGCCAGCAGCTTGGCCCCCCCTAGCGGGAGCTATGAGCAGTTCTTC. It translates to CASSLAPPSGSYEQFF.

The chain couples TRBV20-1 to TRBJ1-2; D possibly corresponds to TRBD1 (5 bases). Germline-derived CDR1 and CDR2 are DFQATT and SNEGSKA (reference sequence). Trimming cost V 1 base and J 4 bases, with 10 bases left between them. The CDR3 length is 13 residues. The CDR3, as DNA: TGCAGTGCTAGAGGACAGCAGCCCTATGGCTACACCTTC. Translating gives CSARGQQPYGYTF.

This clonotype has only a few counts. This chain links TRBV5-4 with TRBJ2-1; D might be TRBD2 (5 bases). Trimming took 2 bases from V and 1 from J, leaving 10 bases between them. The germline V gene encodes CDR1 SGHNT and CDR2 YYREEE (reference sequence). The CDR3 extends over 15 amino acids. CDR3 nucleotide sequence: TGTGCCAGCAGCTTTGATTCGGGGTCCTACAATGAGCAGTTCTTC. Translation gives CASSFDSGSYNEQFF.

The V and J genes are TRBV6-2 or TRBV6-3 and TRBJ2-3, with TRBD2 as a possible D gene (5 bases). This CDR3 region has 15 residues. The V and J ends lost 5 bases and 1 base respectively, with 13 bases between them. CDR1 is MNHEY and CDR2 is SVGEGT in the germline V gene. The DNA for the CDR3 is TGTGCCAGCAGTGCTGTTAGCGTCGGCACAGATACGCAGTATTTT. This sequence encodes CASSAVSVGTDTQYF.

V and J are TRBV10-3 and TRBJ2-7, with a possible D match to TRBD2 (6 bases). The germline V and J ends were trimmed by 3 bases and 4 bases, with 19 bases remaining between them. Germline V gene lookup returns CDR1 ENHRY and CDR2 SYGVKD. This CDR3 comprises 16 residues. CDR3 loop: CAISEEGLRDLYEQYF. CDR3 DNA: TGTGCCATCAGTGAAGAGGGGCTCCGGGACTTATACGAGCAGTACTTC.

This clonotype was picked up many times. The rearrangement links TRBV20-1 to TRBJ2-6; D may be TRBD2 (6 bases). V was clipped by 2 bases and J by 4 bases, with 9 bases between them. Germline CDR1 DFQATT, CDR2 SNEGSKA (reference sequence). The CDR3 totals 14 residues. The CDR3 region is CSARTGAGANVLTF. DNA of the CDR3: TGCAGTGCTAGAACGGGAGCCGGGGCCAACGTCCTGACTTTC.

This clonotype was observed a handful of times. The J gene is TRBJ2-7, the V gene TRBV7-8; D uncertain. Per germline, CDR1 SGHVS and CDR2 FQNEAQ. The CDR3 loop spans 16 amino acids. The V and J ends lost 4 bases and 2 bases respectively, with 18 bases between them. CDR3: CASSSRADRPTYEQYF. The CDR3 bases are TGTGCCAGCAGCTCTCGGGCGGACCGACCCACCTACGAGCAGTACTTC.

CDR3 residues: CASSLESHEQYF. CDR3 nucleotide sequence: TGTGCCAGCAGCCTGGAGAGCCACGAGCAGTACTTC. This rearrangement joins TRBV7-9 to TRBJ2-7; D remains ambiguous. V gave up 5 bases and J gave up 5 bases, with 10 bases separating them. This CDR3 is built from 12 residues. The germline CDR1 and CDR2 sequences are SEHNR and FQNEAQ (reference sequence).

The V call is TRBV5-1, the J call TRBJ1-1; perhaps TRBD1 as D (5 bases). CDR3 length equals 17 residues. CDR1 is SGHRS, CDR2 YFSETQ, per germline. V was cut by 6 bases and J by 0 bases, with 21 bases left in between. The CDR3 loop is CASMKGAAGPMNTEAFF. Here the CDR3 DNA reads TGCGCCAGCATGAAAGGGGCGGCGGGGCCCATGAACACTGAAGCTTTCTTT.

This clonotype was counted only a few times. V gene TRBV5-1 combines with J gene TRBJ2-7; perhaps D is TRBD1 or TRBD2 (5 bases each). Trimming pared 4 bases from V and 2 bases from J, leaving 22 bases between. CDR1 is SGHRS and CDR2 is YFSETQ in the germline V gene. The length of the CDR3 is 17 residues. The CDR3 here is CASSLKPDTGIPYEQYF. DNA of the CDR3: TGCGCCAGCAGCCTCAAACCGGACACGGGGATCCCCTACGAGCAGTACTTC.

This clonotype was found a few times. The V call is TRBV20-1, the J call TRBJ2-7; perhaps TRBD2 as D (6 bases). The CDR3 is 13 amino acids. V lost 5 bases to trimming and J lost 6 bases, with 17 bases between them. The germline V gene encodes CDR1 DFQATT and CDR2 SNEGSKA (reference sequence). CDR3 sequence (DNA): TGCAGTGCTGCCGGGGTCGGGAGACGCGAGCAGTACTTC. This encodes CSAAGVGRREQYF.

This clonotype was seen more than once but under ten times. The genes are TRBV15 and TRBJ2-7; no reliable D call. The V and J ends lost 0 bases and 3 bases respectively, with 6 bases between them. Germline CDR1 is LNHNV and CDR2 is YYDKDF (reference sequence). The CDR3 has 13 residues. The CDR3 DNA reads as TGTGCCACCAGCAGAGATCGGCACTACGAGCAGTACTTC. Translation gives CATSRDRHYEQYF.

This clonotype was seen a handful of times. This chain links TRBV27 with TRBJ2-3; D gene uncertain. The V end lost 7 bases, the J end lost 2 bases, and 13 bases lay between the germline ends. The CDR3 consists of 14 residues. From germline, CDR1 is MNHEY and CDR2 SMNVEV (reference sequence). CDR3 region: CASKKPSLTDTQYF. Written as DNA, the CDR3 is TGTGCCAGCAAAAAGCCCTCCCTCACAGATACGCAGTATTTT.

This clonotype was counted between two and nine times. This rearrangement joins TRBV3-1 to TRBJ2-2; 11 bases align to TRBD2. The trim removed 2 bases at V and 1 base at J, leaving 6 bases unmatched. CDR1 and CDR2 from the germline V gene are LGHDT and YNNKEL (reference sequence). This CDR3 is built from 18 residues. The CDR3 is CASSQIALAGGNTGELFF. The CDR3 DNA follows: TGTGCCAGCAGCCAAATCGCCCTAGCGGGGGGGAACACCGGGGAGCTGTTTTTT.

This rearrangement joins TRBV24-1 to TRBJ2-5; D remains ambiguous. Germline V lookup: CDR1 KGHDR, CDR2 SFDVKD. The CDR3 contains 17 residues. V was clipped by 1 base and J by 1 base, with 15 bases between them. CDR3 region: CATSDFGKSSLQETQYF. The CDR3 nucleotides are TGTGCCACCAGTGATTTTGGAAAGTCGAGCCTCCAAGAGACCCAGTACTTC.

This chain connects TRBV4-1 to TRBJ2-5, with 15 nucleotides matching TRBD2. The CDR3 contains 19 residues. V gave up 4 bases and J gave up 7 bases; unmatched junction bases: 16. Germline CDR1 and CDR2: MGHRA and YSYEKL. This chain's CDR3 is CASSLGLAGGLYPQGTQYF. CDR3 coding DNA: TGCGCCAGCAGCCTCGGACTAGCGGGAGGGCTATATCCCCAGGGGACCCAGTACTTC.